Shown below are 23 T cell receptor beta chains from a single sample sequenced in a study of T cells in Graves' hyperthyroidism and ophthalmopathy. Amplification of TCR beta CDR3 regions was performed using RNA transcripts as template. Using the HTBI primer set, a first-round RT-PCR was run on the TCR CDR3. TCRdb ran MiXCR on the multiplex PCR reads and lists one entry per CDR3 protein. Of about 610,000 distinct CDR3 sequences in the sample, about 15% are singletons; the top ten hold around 4.1%. The specimen sequenced was blood. Receptors were obtained from a woman between 40 and 50 years old with Graves' ophthalmopathy.

The sample holds a few counts of this clonotype. The J gene is TRBJ2-2, the V gene TRBV11-2; D is unresolved. The germline V gene encodes CDR1 SGHAT and CDR2 FQNNGV. V was trimmed by 5 bases and J by 0 bases, leaving 13 bases between them. The CDR3 covers 16 residues. CDR3 in DNA: TGTGCCAGCAGCACCACTTTTGATTCGAACACCGGGGAGCTGTTTTTT. It is translated as CASSTTFDSNTGELFF. Filled out from reference TRBV11-2 and TRBJ2-2, the complete variable domain reads EAGVAQSPRYKIIEKRQSVAFWCNPISGHATLYWYQQILGQGPKLLIQFQNNGVVDDSQLPKDRFSAERLKGVDSTLKIQPAKLEDSAVYLCASSTTFDSNTGELFFGEGSRLTVL.

The chain couples TRBV30 to TRBJ1-5; the D is unclear. The length of the CDR3 is 15 residues. The germline V gene has CDR1 GTSNPN and CDR2 SVGIG (reference sequence). Trimming took 2 bases from V and 0 from J, leaving 11 bases between them. The CDR3 reads CAWSPDDYSNQPQHF. The CDR3, as DNA: TGTGCCTGGAGTCCGGACGACTATAGCAATCAGCCCCAGCATTTT.

A few counts support this clonotype. The J gene is TRBJ2-5, the V gene TRBV6-1, with 7 positions matching TRBD1. The germline V gene has CDR1 MNHNS and CDR2 SASEGT. The length of the CDR3 is 15 residues. The J segment lost 0 bases and the V segment lost 3 bases, leaving 4 bases of the junction unmatched. The CDR3 reads CASSDPGQYQETQYF. CDR3 coding DNA: TGTGCCAGCAGTGACCCGGGACAGTACCAAGAGACCCAGTACTTC.

The sample holds many counts of this clonotype. This sequence joins TRBV6-2 or TRBV6-3 and TRBJ1-1, with unresolved D. Between the trimmed V and J ends, which lost 2 bases and 0 bases, there was a span of 7 bases. In germline, CDR1 is MNHEY, CDR2 SVGEGT. The CDR3 extends over 14 amino acids. CDR3 loop: CASSYQYMNTEAFF. The CDR3 DNA is TGTGCCAGCAGTTACCAATACATGAACACTGAAGCTTTCTTT.

A few counts support this clonotype. The chain employs TRBV30 and TRBJ2-2; 8 positions agree with TRBD2. Germline V CDR1 and CDR2: GTSNPN, SVGIG (reference sequence). The CDR3 has 14 amino acids. V lost 2 bases and J lost 1; bases outside the gene matches: 0. CDR3 loop: CAWSRGGNTGELFF. The DNA of the CDR3 is TGTGCCTGGAGTCGGGGGGGGAACACCGGGGAGCTGTTTTTT.

This clonotype was counted between two and nine times. This may be a read error: a much more frequent sequence differs by one nucleotide. This chain joins TRBV28 and TRBJ1-1, with TRBD1 as a possible D gene (6 bases). Trimming took 2 bases from V and 0 from J, leaving 10 bases between them. This CDR3 comprises 15 residues. In germline, CDR1 is MDHEN, CDR2 SYDVKM. The CDR3 DNA sequence: TGTGCCAGCAGTTTACCCGAGGGGGTGAACACTGAAGCTTTCTTT. This translates into CASSLPEGVNTEAFF.

This clonotype came up many times. The rearrangement links TRBV14 to TRBJ1-2; 7 positions agree with TRBD1. Looked up from germline, CDR1 is SGHDN and CDR2 is FVKESK. Unmatched junction bases numbered 0, after V lost 0 bases and J lost 2 bases. This CDR3 region has 14 residues. The CDR3 region has the DNA TGTGCCAGCAGCCAAGACAGGGGGAACTATGGCTACACCTTC. As protein: CASSQDRGNYGYTF.

This clonotype was observed at least ten times. J is TRBJ2-5 and V is TRBV20-1; D unresolved. Germline V lookup: CDR1 DFQATT, CDR2 SNEGSKA (reference sequence). This CDR3 comprises 13 residues. V was cut by 0 bases and J by 3 bases, with 8 bases left in between. The CDR3, as DNA: TGCAGTGCTAGAGACCGACACAAAGAGACCCAGTACTTC. Translated, it gives CSARDRHKETQYF.

Many counts were recorded for this clonotype. CDR3 nucleotides: TGTGCCAGCAGTGCTTGGGACAGGAGGGGAGAGACCCAGTACTTC. It specifies CASSAWDRRGETQYF. V usage is TRBV25-1 and J usage is TRBJ2-5, with 8 bases matching TRBD1. The CDR3 extends over 15 amino acids. Looked up from germline, CDR1 is MGHDK and CDR2 is SYGVNS. With 4 bases clipped from V and 4 bases from J, the junction kept 8 bases outside the gene matches.

This clonotype was seen a few times. The gene calls are TRBV12-3 or TRBV12-4 and TRBJ2-4; 7 bases agree with TRBD1. The CDR3 covers 11 residues. The junction had 5 bases not matched to a gene; V was cut back by 10 bases and J by 8 bases. CDR3 coding DNA: TGTGCCACCTCCCAGGGGGACATTCAGTACTTC. It yields the protein CATSQGDIQYF.

This clonotype came up many times. The chain uses TRBV4-2 and TRBJ2-2, with a tentative D call TRBD1 (7 bases). Germline CDR1 and CDR2: LGHNA and YNFKEQ. The CDR3 consists of 15 residues. Trimming cost V 4 bases and J 6 bases, with 15 bases left between them. In nucleotides, the CDR3 is TGTGCCAGCAGCCTGGAGGGAACAGGGGCCGGGGAGCTGTTTTTT. It codes for CASSLEGTGAGELFF.

V usage is TRBV2 and J usage is TRBJ2-7; tentative D call: TRBD1 (5 bases). This CDR3 has 13 amino acids. V lost 8 bases to trimming and J lost 3 bases, with 14 bases between them. Germline V CDR1 and CDR2: SNHLY, FYNNEI. CDR3 amino acids: CASFRYDSYEQYF. For the CDR3, the DNA is TGTGCCAGCTTCAGGTACGACAGCTACGAGCAGTACTTC.

This clonotype has a count of ten or more. The chain is built from TRBV11-1 and TRBJ2-7, with D possibly being TRBD1 (6 bases). V lost 3 bases, J lost 2 bases, and 8 bases lay in between. The germline V gene has CDR1 SGHAT and CDR2 FQDESV (reference sequence). This CDR3 spans 13 amino acids. CDR3 bases: TGTGCCAGCAGCTTCACAGGGACCTACGAGCAGTACTTC. Protein: CASSFTGTYEQYF.

This clonotype came up a few times. The V call is TRBV18, the J call TRBJ2-7; a weak D match, TRBD1 (5 bases). CDR1 and CDR2 (germline): KGHSH, LQKENI. The CDR3 length is 16 residues. V was trimmed by 0 bases and J by 2 bases, leaving 14 bases between them. CDR3 sequence reads: CASSPPGLKAAYEQYF. CDR3 sequence (DNA): TGTGCCAGCTCACCACCGGGGCTAAAAGCAGCCTACGAGCAGTACTTC.

This clonotype was recorded many times. J is TRBJ1-2 and V is TRBV27, with a possible D match to TRBD1 (5 bases). Germline lookup yields CDR1 MNHEY and CDR2 SMNVEV (reference sequence). Trimming removed 7 bases from V and 4 bases from J, with 22 bases in between. CDR3 length: 16 residues. Here the CDR3 DNA reads TGTGCCAGCACCTCCGCGGGACTCCACGGGTCCTATGGCTACACCTTC. Amino acids: CASTSAGLHGSYGYTF.

This clonotype occurred many times. The chain is built from TRBV9 and TRBJ1-1, with 7 bases identical to TRBD1. V lost 3 bases, J lost 5 bases, and 7 bases stayed unmatched. The CDR3 covers 14 residues. From germline, CDR1 is SGDLS and CDR2 YYNGEE. The chain's CDR3 is CASSETGEGTEAFF. Written as DNA, the CDR3 is TGTGCCAGCAGCGAAACAGGGGAGGGGACTGAAGCTTTCTTT. Full variable domain (missing parts from reference TRBV9 and TRBJ1-1): DSGVTQTPKHLITATGQRVTLRCSPRSGDLSVYWYQQSLDQGLQFLIQYYNGEERAKGNILERFSAQQFPDLHSELNLSSLELGDSALYFCASSETGEGTEAFFGQGTRLTVV.

Many counts were recorded for this clonotype. This chain uses TRBV18 with TRBJ1-1, with D maybe TRBD1 (6 bases). The CDR3 runs to 15 residues. Germline assignment: CDR1 KGHSH and CDR2 LQKENI. Trimming took off 0 bases at V and 1 base at J, with 9 bases between the two ends. In DNA, the CDR3 is TGTGCCAGCTCACCACCACGGGGGCCGAACACTGAAGCTTTCTTT. This codes for CASSPPRGPNTEAFF.

The sample holds many counts of this clonotype. V usage is TRBV9 and J usage is TRBJ2-5; D ambiguous. The V and J ends lost 2 bases and 4 bases respectively, with 12 bases between them. The germline V gene encodes CDR1 SGDLS and CDR2 YYNGEE. This CDR3 region has 14 residues. DNA of the CDR3: TGTGCCAGCAGCGTGTCGGTTCTCCGAGAGACCCAGTACTTC. Its protein is CASSVSVLRETQYF. Filled out from reference TRBV9 and TRBJ2-5, the complete variable domain reads DSGVTQTPKHLITATGQRVTLRCSPRSGDLSVYWYQQSLDQGLQFLIQYYNGEERAKGNILERFSAQQFPDLHSELNLSSLELGDSALYFCASSVSVLRETQYFGPGTRLLVL.

This clonotype was seen many times. The chain is built from TRBV6-1 and TRBJ1-3, with a weak D call TRBD1 (6 bases). Trimming took 6 bases from V and 0 from J, leaving 12 bases between them. This CDR3 spans 15 amino acids. The germline V gene encodes CDR1 MNHNS and CDR2 SASEGT. CDR3 nucleotide sequence: TGTGCCAGCAGGCCTCAGGGGAGCTCTGGAAACACCATATATTTT. It specifies CASRPQGSSGNTIYF.

The rearrangement uses TRBV28 and TRBJ2-3; tentatively, D is TRBD2 (6 bases). V was clipped by 6 bases and J by 9 bases, with 16 bases between them. Germline V gene lookup returns CDR1 MDHEN and CDR2 SYDVKM. This CDR3 has 13 residues. DNA of the CDR3: TGTGCCAGCAGCTCCCGGCGCCGGGGGACGCAGTATTTT. This sequence encodes CASSSRRRGTQYF.

This clonotype showed up just once. The chain has TRBV29-1 and TRBJ2-7; D may be TRBD2 (6 bases). The CDR3 is 14 amino acids. Trimming pared 2 bases from V and 7 bases from J, leaving 18 bases between. The V gene's germline CDR1 is SQVTM and CDR2 ANQGSEA. The chain's CDR3 is CSVEWGERAPEQYF. In nucleotides, the CDR3 is TGCAGCGTTGAATGGGGGGAGAGGGCCCCGGAGCAGTACTTC.

This clonotype came up many times. This chain links TRBV7-2 with TRBJ2-5; the match to TRBD2 covers 12 bases. Germline loops: CDR1 SGHTA, CDR2 FQGNSA. The J segment lost 7 bases and the V segment lost 4 bases, leaving 1 base of the junction unmatched. This CDR3 is 13 amino acids long. This CDR3 reads CASSSLAGGTQYF. Here the CDR3 DNA reads TGTGCCAGCAGCTCACTAGCGGGAGGGACCCAGTACTTC.

J is TRBJ2-7 and V is TRBV9, with 11 bases matching TRBD2. Germline V gives CDR1 SGDLS, CDR2 YYNGEE. The J segment lost 2 bases and the V segment lost 3 bases, leaving 7 bases of the junction unmatched. The CDR3 is 16 residues long. CDR3: CASSARGTSGPYEQYF. Written as DNA, the CDR3 is TGTGCCAGCAGCGCCAGGGGGACTAGCGGACCCTACGAGCAGTACTTC.